This TCR beta chain is drawn from a study of T-cell memory formation after mild COVID-19. Study context: TCR clusters largely stayed donor specific.

Turning to this clonotype: Its antigen is unknown.

Study conclusions and caveats: Prior to infection, memory already included some responding clones, suggesting cross-reactive memory joined. Clones contracting across day 15 to 85 had a balanced CD4/CD8 profile; later expanding clones leaned CD4+. Contracting clones localized mainly to CM and EM when CD4+ and mainly to EMRA when CD8+.

The CDR3 runs to 16 residues. The trim removed 1 base at V and 5 bases at J, leaving 10 bases unmatched. CDR1 and CDR2 (germline): LGHNA, YSLEER. MiXCR, applied by TCRdb to the 5' RACE reads, yields one record per CDR3 protein. Of around 200,000 distinct CDR3 sequences in the sample, about 10% were seen once. The receptor's source is a man aged 18 to 29 who had mild COVID-19 (a few samples of this study predate the infection). Cell type and time point are not known. The chain links TRBV4-3 to TRBJ2-7, with 8 bases identical to TRBD2. Sequenced material: PBMCs or a T cell subset sorted from them (not recorded which). CDR3 coding DNA: TGCGCCAGCAGCCAAGGTTCGGGGGGGGTTCGGCACGAGCAGTACGTC. Translation: CASSQGSGGVRHEQYV.